This T cell receptor beta chain was identified in a study of glioma-infiltrating T cells after dendritic cell vaccination. General study points: Patients with more pretreatment TILs had longer time to progression and survival.

The V and J ends lost 2 bases and 0 bases respectively, with 4 bases between them. The CDR3 runs 13 residues. Per germline, CDR1 MNHEY and CDR2 SVGAGI. For this clone: As yet, its antigen is unknown.

This table comes from immunoSEQ multiplex PCR, and its TCRdb copy is limited to in-frame clones, with some not included. In the table there are about 92,000 clones, about nine tenths of which are singletons. The V and J genes are TRBV6-5 and TRBJ1-1; D unresolved. This sequence originates from a human donor with glioblastoma. This specimen was blood, taken before dendritic cell vaccination. DNA of the CDR3: TGTGCCAGCAGTTACGGCATGAACACTGAAGCTTTCTTT. Translation gives CASSYGMNTEAFF.